The rows below give T cell receptor beta chains drawn from one sample of a study of blood T cell repertoires in COVID-19. Sequencing used immunoSEQ multiplex PCR; TCRdb keeps in-frame clones, though not all of them. Found here are a few hundred thousand clones, 80% to 90% of them singletons; the top ten hold 2% to 2.5%. Input material: PBMCs or T cells enriched from blood (not recorded which). These receptor sequences come from a woman between 18 and 29 years old who had recovered from COVID-19. Both conserved end residues are part of each CDR3. D genes are given only for firm matches. Not every row has a clone size; where given, it reads once, few, many or a size class.

TRBV15	TRBJ1-5	.	.	TGTGCCACCAGCACTGGGGATCAGGGAGGACAGCCCCAGCATTTT	CATSTGDQGGQPQHF
TRBV11-2	TRBJ2-1	TRBD2	.	TGTGCCAGCAGCACCACCGGGACTAGCGGGGGAGGTGAGCAGTTCTTC	CASSTTGTSGGGEQFF
TRBV7-3	TRBJ2-1	TRBD1	.	TGTGCCAGCAGCCACGGGACAGGGTCCTACAATGAGCAGTTCTTC	CASSHGTGSYNEQFF
TRBV3-1/TRBV3-2	TRBJ2-5	TRBD2	.	TGTGCCAGCAGCCATTTAACCCCGACTAGCTTAACAGAGACCCAGTACTTC	CASSHLTPTSLTETQYF
TRBV6-1	TRBJ2-3	.	.	TGTGCCAGCAGTGCAAGCCCTAGCGCTTACACAGATACGCAGTATTTT	CASSASPSAYTDTQYF
TRBV3-1/TRBV3-2	TRBJ2-7	TRBD1	.	TGTGCCAGCAGCCAAGGGGGGACAGCACTTTACGAGCAGTACTTC	CASSQGGTALYEQYF
TRBV29-1	TRBJ1-1	TRBD1	many	TGCAGCGCAGGGACAGGCACGAACACTGAAGCTTTCTTT	CSAGTGTNTEAFF
TRBV6-5	TRBJ1-1	.	once	TGTGCCACCGGACAGTGGGGGGGTATGAACACTGAAGCTTTCTTT	CATGQWGGMNTEAFF
TRBV10-3	TRBJ2-2	TRBD2	.	TGTGCCATCAGTGATTCTAGCGGGGGAACCGGGGAGCTGTTTTTT	CAISDSSGGTGELFF
TRBV6-5	TRBJ1-5	.	.	TGTGCCAGCTCTCTTACGGAGGGAACCAATCAGCCCCAGCATTTT	CASSLTEGTNQPQHF
TRBV11-2	TRBJ1-1	TRBD1	.	TGTGCCAGCAAGAAAACGGGACAGTTAAACACTGAAGCTTTCTTT	CASKKTGQLNTEAFF
TRBV27	TRBJ1-2	.	once	TGTGCCAGCAGCCCCGGAGTCTGGGTCGAGGGCTACACCTTC	CASSPGVWVEGYTF
TRBV4-1	TRBJ2-7	TRBD2	.	TGCGCCAGCAGCCAAACGGGACTAGCTGGGGTCGAGCAGTACTTC	CASSQTGLAGVEQYF
TRBV11-3	TRBJ2-2	TRBD1	.	TGTGCCAGCAGCCCTGGGGACAGGGGGCAGAGATTGGCCGGGGAGCTGTTTTTT	CASSPGDRGQRLAGELFF
TRBV29-1	TRBJ2-2	TRBD1	.	TGCAGCGTTGAAGAGGGACAGGGAGACACCGGGGAGCTGTTTTTT	CSVEEGQGDTGELFF
TRBV2	TRBJ2-5	TRBD1	.	TGTGCCAGCAGTGCGGACAGGGTACAAGAGACCCAGTACTTC	CASSADRVQETQYF
TRBV11-1	TRBJ2-4	.	.	TGTGCCAGCAGCTTAGCCAGGAACATTCAGTACTTC	CASSLARNIQYF
TRBV18	TRBJ2-7	TRBD1	.	TGTGCCAGCTCCCGGGGGGACAGGGGTCTCGAGCAGTACTTC	CASSRGDRGLEQYF
TRBV12-3/TRBV12-4	TRBJ1-1	.	.	TGTGCCAGCAGTTTAGGCAGGGTAGCTGAAGCTTTCTTT	CASSLGRVAEAFF
TRBV5-1	TRBJ2-7	.	.	TGCGCCAGCAGCTTGGACAGGACCGAGCAGTACTTC	CASSLDRTEQYF
TRBV7-4	TRBJ1-2	TRBD1	.	TGTGCCAGCAGTTCGTACCGGGACAGGGCCTTTCTACCATACTATGGCTACACCTTC	CASSSYRDRAFLPYYGYTF
TRBV6-5	TRBJ1-1	.	once	TGTGCCAGCAGCCAGGGGAGCACTGAAGCTTTCTTT	CASSQGSTEAFF
TRBV27	TRBJ1-1	TRBD1	.	TGTGCCAGCAGCTTACAGGGGCAGGGCACTGAAGCTTTCTTT	CASSLQGQGTEAFF
TRBV6-5	TRBJ2-3	TRBD1	.	TGTGCCAGCAGTTATTCACAGGGGGTGACAGATACGCAGTATTTT	CASSYSQGVTDTQYF
TRBV2	TRBJ2-1	TRBD2	.	TGTGCCAGCAGCGTAGCGGGGGTCCCCTACAATGAGCAGTTCTTC	CASSVAGVPYNEQFF
TRBV20-1	TRBJ2-7	.	.	TGCAGTGCTAGAGCTATCTACGAGCAGTACTTC	CSARAIYEQYF
TRBV5-4	TRBJ2-7	TRBD1	.	TGTGCCAGCAGGGGGGACAGGGGATCCTACGAGCAGTACTTC	CASRGDRGSYEQYF
TRBV7-9	TRBJ1-4	TRBD1	.	TGTGCCAGCAGCGCCTGGACAGGAGAAAAACTGTTTTTT	CASSAWTGEKLFF
TRBV5-4	TRBJ1-4	TRBD1	.	TGTGCCAGCAGCCCCGGTATTGGGACAGGGAACGAAAAACTGTTTTTT	CASSPGIGTGNEKLFF
TRBV28	TRBJ1-6	.	.	TGTGCCAGCAGTTTGACTCAGCTGGATTCACCCCTCCACTTT	CASSLTQLDSPLHF
TRBV5-1	TRBJ2-7	TRBD1	few	TGCGCCAGCAGCTTGGGGGACAGCTCCTACGAGCAGTACTTC	CASSLGDSSYEQYF
TRBV2	TRBJ2-6	.	.	TGTGCCAGCAGTTTTGACGGGGTAGGGGCCAACGTCCTGACTTTC	CASSFDGVGANVLTF
TRBV6-4	TRBJ2-2	TRBD1	.	TGTGCCAGCGGTCGGGACAGAGACACCGGGGAGCTGTTTTTT	CASGRDRDTGELFF
TRBV10-3	TRBJ1-3	.	.	TGTGCCATCAGGGGGGACACGGGAAACACCATATATTTT	CAIRGDTGNTIYF
TRBV27	TRBJ1-2	.	.	TGTGCCAGCAGTCAACGGGGTCCCTATGGCTACACCTTC	CASSQRGPYGYTF
TRBV30	TRBJ2-1	.	.	TGTGCCTGGAGGTATTACAATGAGCAGTTCTTC	CAWRYYNEQFF
TRBV20-1	TRBJ1-4	TRBD1	.	TGCAGTGCTAGTTTCAACACCGGGACAGTCGATGAAAAACTGTTTTTT	CSASFNTGTVDEKLFF
TRBV10-2	TRBJ2-7	.	.	TGCGCCAGCAGTGAGTACTCTTACGAGCAGTACTTC	CASSEYSYEQYF
TRBV3-1/TRBV3-2	TRBJ2-3	.	.	TGTGCCAGCAGCCAAGAGAGGGGAGGAGTAAGCTCCACAGATACGCAGTATTTT	CASSQERGGVSSTDTQYF
TRBV23-1	TRBJ2-7	.	.	TGCGCCAGCAGCCCTGGGGAGGAAGCTCCCTACGAGCAGTACTTC	CASSPGEEAPYEQYF
TRBV5-1	TRBJ1-6	TRBD1	.	TGCGCCAGCAGCCGCGGGACAGGGCTATCACCCCTCCACTTT	CASSRGTGLSPLHF
TRBV24-1	TRBJ2-2	.	.	TGTGCCACCAGTGATCGGGGACTCGCGAACACCGGGGAGCTGTTTTTT	CATSDRGLANTGELFF
TRBV5-5	TRBJ1-1	.	.	TGTGCCAGCAGGATGGGTGTTGGGGGCTCGGGAGCTTTCTTT	CASRMGVGGSGAFF
TRBV27	TRBJ1-2	TRBD1	.	TGTGCCAGCAGGGAACAGGGGAATGACTATGGCTACACCTTC	CASREQGNDYGYTF
TRBV5-1	TRBJ2-7	.	.	TGCGCCAGCAGCTCTTACGGGGTTACTGAGCAGTACTTC	CASSSYGVTEQYF
TRBV28	TRBJ1-2	TRBD1	.	TGTGCCAGCAGCGAACCCGGGACAGCTAACTATGGCTACACCTTC	CASSEPGTANYGYTF
TRBV5-1	TRBJ2-5	.	.	TGCGCCAGCAGCTTGGCCCAGGGTGCCGGGGAGACCCAGTACTTC	CASSLAQGAGETQYF
TRBV9	TRBJ2-7	.	once	TGTGCCAGCAGCGTAGGAGCAGGAGGAAGCGAGCAGTACTTC	CASSVGAGGSEQYF
TRBV3-1/TRBV3-2	TRBJ1-6	.	few	TGTGCCAGCAGCCGAGGGGGTCCACCCCTCCACTTT	CASSRGGPPLHF
TRBV5-1	TRBJ2-7	.	.	TGCGCCAGCACCAGAGGACAGTTACCTTCCTACGAGCAGTACTTC	CASTRGQLPSYEQYF
TRBV5-4	TRBJ2-3	TRBD2	.	TGTGCCAGCAGCTTGAGTCCTAGCGGGGGCACAGATACGCAGTATTTT	CASSLSPSGGTDTQYF
TRBV10-3	TRBJ2-7	TRBD1	.	TGTGCCATCAGAACGGACAGGGGGTTCTCCTACGAGCAGTACTTC	CAIRTDRGFSYEQYF
TRBV2	TRBJ1-1	.	once	TGTGCCAGCAGTGACAGGTGGAACACTGAAGCTTTCTTT	CASSDRWNTEAFF
TRBV29-1	TRBJ2-2	TRBD1	.	TGCAGCGTTGGAGGGGACAGGGGGAACACCGGGGAGCTGTTTTTT	CSVGGDRGNTGELFF